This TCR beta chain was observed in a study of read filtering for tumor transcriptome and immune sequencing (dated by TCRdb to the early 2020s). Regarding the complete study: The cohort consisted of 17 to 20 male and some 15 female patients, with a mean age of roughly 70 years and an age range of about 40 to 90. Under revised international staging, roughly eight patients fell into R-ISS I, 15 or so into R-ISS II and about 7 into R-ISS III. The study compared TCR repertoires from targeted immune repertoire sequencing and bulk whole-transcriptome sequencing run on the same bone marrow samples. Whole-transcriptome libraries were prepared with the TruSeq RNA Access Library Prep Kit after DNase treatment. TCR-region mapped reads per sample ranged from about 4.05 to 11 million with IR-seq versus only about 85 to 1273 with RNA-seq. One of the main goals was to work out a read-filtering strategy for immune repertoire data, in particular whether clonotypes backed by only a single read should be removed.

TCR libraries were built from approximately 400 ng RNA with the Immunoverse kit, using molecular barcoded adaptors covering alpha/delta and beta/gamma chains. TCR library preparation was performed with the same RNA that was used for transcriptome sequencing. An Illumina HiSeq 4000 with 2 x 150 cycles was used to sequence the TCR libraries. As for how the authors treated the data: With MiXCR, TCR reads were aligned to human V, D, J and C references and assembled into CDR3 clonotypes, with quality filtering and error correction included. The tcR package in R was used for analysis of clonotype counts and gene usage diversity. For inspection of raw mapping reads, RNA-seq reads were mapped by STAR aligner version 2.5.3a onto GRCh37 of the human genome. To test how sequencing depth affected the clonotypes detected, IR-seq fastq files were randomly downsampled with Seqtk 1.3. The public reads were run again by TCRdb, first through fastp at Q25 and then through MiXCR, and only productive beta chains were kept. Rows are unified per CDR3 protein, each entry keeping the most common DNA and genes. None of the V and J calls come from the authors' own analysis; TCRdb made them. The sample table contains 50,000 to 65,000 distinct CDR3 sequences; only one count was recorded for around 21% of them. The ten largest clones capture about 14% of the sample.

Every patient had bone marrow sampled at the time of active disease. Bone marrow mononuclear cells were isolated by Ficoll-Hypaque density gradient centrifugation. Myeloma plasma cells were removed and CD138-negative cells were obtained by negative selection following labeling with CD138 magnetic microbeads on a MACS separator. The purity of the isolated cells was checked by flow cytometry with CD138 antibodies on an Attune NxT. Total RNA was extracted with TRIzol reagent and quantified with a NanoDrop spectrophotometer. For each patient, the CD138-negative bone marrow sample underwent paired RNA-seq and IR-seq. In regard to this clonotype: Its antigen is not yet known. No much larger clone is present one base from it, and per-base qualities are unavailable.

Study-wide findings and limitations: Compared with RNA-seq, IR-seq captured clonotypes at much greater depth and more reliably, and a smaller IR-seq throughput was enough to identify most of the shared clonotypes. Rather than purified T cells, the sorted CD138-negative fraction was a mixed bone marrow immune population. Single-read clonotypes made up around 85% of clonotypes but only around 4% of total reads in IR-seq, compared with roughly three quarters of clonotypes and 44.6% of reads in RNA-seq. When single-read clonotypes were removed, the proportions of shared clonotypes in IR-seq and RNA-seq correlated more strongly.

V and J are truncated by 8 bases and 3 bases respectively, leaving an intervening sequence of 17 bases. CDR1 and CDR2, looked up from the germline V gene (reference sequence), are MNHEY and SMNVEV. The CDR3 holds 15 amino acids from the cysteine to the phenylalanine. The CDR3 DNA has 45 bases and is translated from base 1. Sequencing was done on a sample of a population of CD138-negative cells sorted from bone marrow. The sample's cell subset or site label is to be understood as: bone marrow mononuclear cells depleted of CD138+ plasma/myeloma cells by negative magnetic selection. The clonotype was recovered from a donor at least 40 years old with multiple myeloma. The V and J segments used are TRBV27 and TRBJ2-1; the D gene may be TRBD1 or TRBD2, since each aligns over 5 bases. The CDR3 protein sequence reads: CASGPPGRYYNEQFF. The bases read TGTGCCAGCGGCCCGCCGGGACGGTACTACAATGAGCAGTTCTTC.